This T cell receptor (beta chain) was observed in a study of molecular identifiers for immune sequencing clone quantification. Study results and limitations: Spiked Jurkat TCR RNA from one cell was reportedly detectable among about 1 million naive cells.

This clonotype was counted a few times. The antigen is unknown. TCRdb recomputed calls from the PCR reads with MiXCR, one row per CDR3 protein. This table holds about 320,000 distinct CDR3 sequences, roughly 23% found once. Germline V gene data show CDR1 as MNHEY and CDR2 as SVGAGI. V lost 5 bases, J lost 4 bases, and 3 bases stayed unmatched. The CDR3 spans 14 residues. The source of this sequence is a human donor in good health. Some libraries in this study had Jurkat cell RNA spiked in. This chain joins TRBV6-5 and TRBJ2-2; 8 bases are shared with TRBD1. The sequenced material came from naive CD8+ T cells from blood, with Jurkat cell RNA spiked in. The subset here: FACS-sorted CD8+CD4-CCR7+CD45RA+ naive T cells. This CDR3 is CASSVTGGTGELFF. DNA of the CDR3: TGTGCCAGCAGTGTTACAGGGGGCACCGGGGAGCTGTTTTTT.